The clone carrying this TCR beta chain was recorded a few times. The CDR3 runs 15 residues. Germline values: CDR1 SNHLY, CDR2 FYNNEI. V was pared by 4 bases and J by 0 bases, with 13 bases between. The sample belongs to a study of TIL therapy for anti-PD-1-resistant metastatic lung cancer. In the study overall: Half of patients were current or former smokers. Tumors carried a median about 1.6 non-synonymous mutations per megabase.

Sample time point: pre-treatment sample, taken before nivolumab and TIL therapy. Enrollment ran from 2017 to early 2020. Sequencing used immunoSEQ v3. Sequencing depth was around 2 million read pairs for survey level, roughly 5-6 million for deep. Measured with immunoSEQ multiplex PCR; TCRdb has only the in-frame clones, and not every one. The repertoire includes tens of thousands of clones, around 87% of them detected once, and 2.5% to 3% sits in the top ten. The source was blood, collected at baseline. This TCR was sampled from a person between 30 and 80 years old with non-small cell lung cancer. The J gene is TRBJ2-7, the V gene TRBV2, with D unclear. CDR3 region: CASSGDVRSSYEQYF. The CDR3 coding sequence is TGTGCCAGCAGTGGCGACGTCCGAAGCTCCTACGAGCAGTACTTC.